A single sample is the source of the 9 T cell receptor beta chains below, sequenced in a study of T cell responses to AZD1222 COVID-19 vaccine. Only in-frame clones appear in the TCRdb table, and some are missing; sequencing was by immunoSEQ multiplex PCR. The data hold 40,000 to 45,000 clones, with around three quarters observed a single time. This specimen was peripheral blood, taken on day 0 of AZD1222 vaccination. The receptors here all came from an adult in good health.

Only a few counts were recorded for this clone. This CDR3 is CSASGGIEQYF. DNA for the CDR3: TGCAGTGCTAGCGGGGGGATCGAGCAGTACTTC. The V call is TRBV20-1, the J call TRBJ2-7, with 7 nucleotides matching TRBD2. The J segment lost 6 bases and the V segment lost 3 bases, leaving 2 bases of the junction unmatched. Germline-derived CDR1 and CDR2 are DFQATT and SNEGSKA (reference sequence). The CDR3 spans 11 residues.

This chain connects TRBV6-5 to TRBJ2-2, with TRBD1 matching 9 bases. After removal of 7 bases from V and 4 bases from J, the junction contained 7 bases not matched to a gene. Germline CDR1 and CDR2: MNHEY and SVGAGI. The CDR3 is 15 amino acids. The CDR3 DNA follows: TGTGCCAGCACTCCACAGGGGGCGCTCACCGGGGAGCTGTTTTTT. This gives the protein CASTPQGALTGELFF.

CDR3 nucleotide sequence: TGTGCCAGCAGCCTTGGGACAGATACGCAGTATTTT. Its protein is CASSLGTDTQYF. V usage is TRBV7-3 and J usage is TRBJ2-3; D remains unclear. Germline CDR1 SGHTA, CDR2 FQGTGA. The CDR3 has 12 residues. The ends were cut back, 5 bases at V and 3 bases at J, with 6 bases in the middle.

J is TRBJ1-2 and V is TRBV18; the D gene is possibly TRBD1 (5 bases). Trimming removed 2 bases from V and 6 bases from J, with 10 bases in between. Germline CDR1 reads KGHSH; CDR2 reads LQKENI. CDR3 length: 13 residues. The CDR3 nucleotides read TGTGCCAGCTCACCAACGGGGCCTGATGGCTACACCTTC. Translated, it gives CASSPTGPDGYTF.

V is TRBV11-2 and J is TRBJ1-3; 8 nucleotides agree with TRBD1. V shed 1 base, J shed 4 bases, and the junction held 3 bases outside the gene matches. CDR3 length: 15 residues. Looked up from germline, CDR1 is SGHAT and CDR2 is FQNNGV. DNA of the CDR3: TGTGCCAGCAGCTTAGTTGGGACAGGAGGAAACACCATATATTTT. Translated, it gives CASSLVGTGGNTIYF.

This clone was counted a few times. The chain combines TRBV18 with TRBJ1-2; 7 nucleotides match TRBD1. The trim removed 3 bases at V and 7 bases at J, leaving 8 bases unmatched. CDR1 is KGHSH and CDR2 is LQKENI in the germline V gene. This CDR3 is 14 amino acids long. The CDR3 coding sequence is TGTGCCAGCTCACCCCGGGACAGAGATCCTGGCTACACCTTC. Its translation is CASSPRDRDPGYTF. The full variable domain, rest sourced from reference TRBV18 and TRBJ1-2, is NAGVMQNPRHLVRRRGQEARLRCSPMKGHSHVYWYRQLPEEGLKFMVYLQKENIIDESGMPKERFSAEFPKEGPSILRIQQVVRGDSAAYFCASSPRDRDPGYTFGSGTRLTVV.

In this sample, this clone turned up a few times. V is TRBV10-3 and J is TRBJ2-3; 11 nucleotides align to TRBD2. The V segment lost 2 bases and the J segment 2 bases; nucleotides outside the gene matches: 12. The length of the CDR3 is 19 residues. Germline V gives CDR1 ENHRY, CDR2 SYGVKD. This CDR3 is CAISENGLAGGLATDTQYF. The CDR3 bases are TGTGCCATCAGTGAGAATGGATTAGCGGGGGGGCTTGCCACAGATACGCAGTATTTT.

The CDR3 bases are TGTGCCAGCAGTCCCGACGGGGGGGACACCGGGGAGCTGTTTTTT. It is translated as CASSPDGGDTGELFF. This chain uses TRBV6-2 or TRBV6-3 with TRBJ2-2, with 8 bases lining up with TRBD2. This CDR3 spans 15 amino acids. Germline V gene sequence: CDR1 MNHEY, CDR2 SVGEGT. The trim removed 5 bases at V and 3 bases at J, leaving 5 bases unmatched.

CDR3 region: CASSPGQGAIYNSPLHF. DNA for the CDR3: TGCGCCAGCAGCCCCGGACAGGGGGCGATTTATAATTCACCCCTCCACTTT. This chain uses TRBV10-2 with TRBJ1-6; TRBD1 agrees at 11 bases. CDR1 and CDR2 (germline): WSHSY, SAAADI. Trimming at V came to 6 bases and at J to 4 bases, leaving 8 bases not matched to a gene. The CDR3 has 17 residues.